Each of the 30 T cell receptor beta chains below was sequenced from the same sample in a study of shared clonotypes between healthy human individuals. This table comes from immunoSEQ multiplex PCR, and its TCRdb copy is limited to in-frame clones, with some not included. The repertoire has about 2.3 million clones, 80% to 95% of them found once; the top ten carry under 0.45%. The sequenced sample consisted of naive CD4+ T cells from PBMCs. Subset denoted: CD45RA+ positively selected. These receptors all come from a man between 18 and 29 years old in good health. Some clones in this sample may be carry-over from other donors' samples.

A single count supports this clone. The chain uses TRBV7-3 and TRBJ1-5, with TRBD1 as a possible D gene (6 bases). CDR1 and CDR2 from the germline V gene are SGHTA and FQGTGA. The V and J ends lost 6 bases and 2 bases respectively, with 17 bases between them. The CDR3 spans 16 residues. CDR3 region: CASSPCRAGGNQPQHF. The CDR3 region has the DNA TGTGCCAGCAGTCCCTGTCGGGCAGGGGGCAATCAGCCCCAGCATTTT.

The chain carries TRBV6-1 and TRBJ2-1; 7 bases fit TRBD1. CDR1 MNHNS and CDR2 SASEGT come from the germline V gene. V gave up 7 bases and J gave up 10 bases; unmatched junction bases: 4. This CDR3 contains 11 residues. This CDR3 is CASTGGWEQFF. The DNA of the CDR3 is TGTGCCAGCACAGGGGGATGGGAGCAGTTCTTC.

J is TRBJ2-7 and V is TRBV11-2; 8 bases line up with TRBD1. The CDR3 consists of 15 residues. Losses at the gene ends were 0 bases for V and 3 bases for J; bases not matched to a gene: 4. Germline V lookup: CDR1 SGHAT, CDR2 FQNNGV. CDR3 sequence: CASSLDRGQVYEQYF. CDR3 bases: TGTGCCAGCAGCTTAGACAGGGGGCAGGTCTACGAGCAGTACTTC.

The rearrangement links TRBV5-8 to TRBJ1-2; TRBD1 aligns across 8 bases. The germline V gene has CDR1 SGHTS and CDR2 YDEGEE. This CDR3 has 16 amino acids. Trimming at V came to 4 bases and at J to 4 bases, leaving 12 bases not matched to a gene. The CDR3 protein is CASSGQGREKGYGYTF. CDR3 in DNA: TGTGCCAGCAGCGGACAGGGTAGAGAAAAGGGCTATGGCTACACCTTC.

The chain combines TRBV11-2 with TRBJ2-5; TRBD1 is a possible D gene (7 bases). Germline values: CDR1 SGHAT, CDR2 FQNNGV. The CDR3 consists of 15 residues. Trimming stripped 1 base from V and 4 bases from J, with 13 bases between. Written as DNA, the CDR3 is TGTGCCAGCAGCTTAGGACGACAGGGAGGAGAGACCCAGTACTTC. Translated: CASSLGRQGGETQYF.

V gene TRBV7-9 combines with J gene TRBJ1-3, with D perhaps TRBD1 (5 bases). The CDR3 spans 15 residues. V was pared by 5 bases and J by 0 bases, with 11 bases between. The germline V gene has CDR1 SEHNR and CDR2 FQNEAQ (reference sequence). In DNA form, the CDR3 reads TGTGCCAGCAGCCGACAGCGCAACTCTGGAAACACCATATATTTT. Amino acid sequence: CASSRQRNSGNTIYF.

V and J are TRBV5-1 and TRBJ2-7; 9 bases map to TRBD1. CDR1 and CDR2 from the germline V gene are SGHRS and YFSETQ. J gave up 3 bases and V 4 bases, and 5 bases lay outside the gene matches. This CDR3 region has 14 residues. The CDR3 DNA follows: TGCGCCAGCAGCGGGGACAGGGCGGGCTACGAGCAGTACTTC. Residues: CASSGDRAGYEQYF.

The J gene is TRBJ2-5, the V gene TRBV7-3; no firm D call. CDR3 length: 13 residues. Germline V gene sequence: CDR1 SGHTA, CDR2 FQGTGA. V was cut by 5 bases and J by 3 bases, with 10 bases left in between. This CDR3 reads CASSQKREETQYF. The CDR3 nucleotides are TGTGCCAGCAGCCAAAAAAGGGAAGAGACCCAGTACTTC. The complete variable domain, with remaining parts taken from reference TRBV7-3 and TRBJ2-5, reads GAGVSQTPSNKVTEKGKYVELRCDPISGHTALYWYRQSLGQGPEFLIYFQGTGAADDSGLPNDRFFAVRPEGSVSTLKIQRTERGDSAVYLCASSQKREETQYFGPGTRLLVL.

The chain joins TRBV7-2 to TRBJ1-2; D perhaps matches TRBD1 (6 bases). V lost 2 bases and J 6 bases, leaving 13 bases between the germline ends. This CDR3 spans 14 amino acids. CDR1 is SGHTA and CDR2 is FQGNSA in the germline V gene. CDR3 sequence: CASSLTRTAHGYTF. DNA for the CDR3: TGTGCCAGCAGCTTAACGAGGACAGCTCATGGCTACACCTTC.

DNA for the CDR3: TGCAGCGTTGACCGCCAGACTCAAGAGACCCAGTACTTC. It encodes CSVDRQTQETQYF. The chain links TRBV29-1 to TRBJ2-5; D gene ambiguous. Germline V lookup: CDR1 SQVTM, CDR2 ANQGSEA. V lost 3 bases, J lost 2 bases, and 10 bases lay in between. This CDR3 has 13 amino acids.

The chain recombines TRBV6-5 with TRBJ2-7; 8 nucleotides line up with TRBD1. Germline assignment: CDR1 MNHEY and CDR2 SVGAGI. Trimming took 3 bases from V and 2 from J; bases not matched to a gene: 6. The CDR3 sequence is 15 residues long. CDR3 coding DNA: TGTGCCAGCAGTTATAGGGGACAGGTAGCCTACGAGCAGTACTTC. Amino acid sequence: CASSYRGQVAYEQYF.

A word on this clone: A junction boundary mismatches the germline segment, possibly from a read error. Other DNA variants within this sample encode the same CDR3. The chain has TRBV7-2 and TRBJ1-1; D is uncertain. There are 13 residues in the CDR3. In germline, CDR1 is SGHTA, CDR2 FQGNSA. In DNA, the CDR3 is TGTGCCAGCAGCTTAGAGTCGTACACTGAGGCTTTCTTT. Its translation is CASSLESYTEAFF. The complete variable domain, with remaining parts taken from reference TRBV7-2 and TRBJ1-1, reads GAGVSQSPSNKVTEKGKDVELRCDPISGHTALYWYRQSLGQGLEFLIYFQGNSAPDKSGLPSDRFSAERTGGSVSTLTIQRTQQEDSAVYLCASSLESYTEAFFGQGTRLTVV.

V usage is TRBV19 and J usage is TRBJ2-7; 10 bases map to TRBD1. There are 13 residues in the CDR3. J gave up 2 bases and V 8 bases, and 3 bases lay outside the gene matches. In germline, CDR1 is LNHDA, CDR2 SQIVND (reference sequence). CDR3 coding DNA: TGTGCCAGTCGACAGGGGGCCACCTACGAGCAGTACTTC. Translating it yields CASRQGATYEQYF.

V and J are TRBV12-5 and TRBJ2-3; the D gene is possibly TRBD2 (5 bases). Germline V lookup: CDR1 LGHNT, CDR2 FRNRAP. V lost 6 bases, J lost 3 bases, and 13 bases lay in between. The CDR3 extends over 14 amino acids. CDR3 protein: CASGLAGGTDTQYF. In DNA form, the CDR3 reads TGTGCTAGTGGGCTTGCCGGAGGAACAGATACGCAGTATTTT.

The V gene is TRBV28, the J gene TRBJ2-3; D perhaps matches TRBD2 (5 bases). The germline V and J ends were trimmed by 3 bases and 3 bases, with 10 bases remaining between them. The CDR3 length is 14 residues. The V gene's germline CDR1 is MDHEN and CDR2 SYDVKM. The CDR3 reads CASSFRGPTDTQYF. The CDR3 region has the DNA TGTGCCAGCAGTTTTCGCGGGCCGACAGATACGCAGTATTTT.

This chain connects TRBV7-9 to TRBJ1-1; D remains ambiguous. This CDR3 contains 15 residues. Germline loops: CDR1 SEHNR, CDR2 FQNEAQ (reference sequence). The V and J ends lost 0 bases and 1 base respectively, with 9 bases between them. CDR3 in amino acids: CASSLAGRANTEAFF. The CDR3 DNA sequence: TGTGCCAGCAGCTTAGCGGGTCGGGCGAACACTGAAGCTTTCTTT.

The CDR3 here is CASSSVSTDTQYF. CDR3 bases: TGTGCCAGCAGTTCAGTAAGCACAGATACGCAGTATTTT. The chain couples TRBV5-6 to TRBJ2-3; the D is unclear. CDR1 is SGHDT, CDR2 YYEEEE, per germline. V lost 5 bases and J lost 0, with 7 bases in between. The CDR3 contains 13 residues. Together with reference TRBV5-6 and TRBJ2-3, the CDR3 gives the full variable domain: DAGVTQSPTHLIKTRGQQVTLRCSPKSGHDTVSWYQQALGQGPQFIFQYYEEEERQRGNFPDRFSGHQFPNYSSELNVNALLLGDSALYLCASSSVSTDTQYFGPGTRLTVL.

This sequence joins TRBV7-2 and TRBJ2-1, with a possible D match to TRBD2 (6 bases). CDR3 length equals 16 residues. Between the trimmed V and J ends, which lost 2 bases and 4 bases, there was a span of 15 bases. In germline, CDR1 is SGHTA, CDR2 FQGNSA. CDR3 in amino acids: CASSLTVFGGYNEQFF. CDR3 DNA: TGTGCCAGCAGCTTAACGGTGTTTGGGGGGTACAATGAGCAGTTCTTC.

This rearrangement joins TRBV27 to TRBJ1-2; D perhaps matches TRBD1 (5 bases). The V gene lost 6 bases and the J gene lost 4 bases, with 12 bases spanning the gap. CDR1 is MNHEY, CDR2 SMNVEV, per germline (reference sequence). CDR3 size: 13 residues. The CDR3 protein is CASRRGAGYGYTF. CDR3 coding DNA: TGTGCCAGCAGGCGAGGGGCGGGCTATGGCTACACCTTC.

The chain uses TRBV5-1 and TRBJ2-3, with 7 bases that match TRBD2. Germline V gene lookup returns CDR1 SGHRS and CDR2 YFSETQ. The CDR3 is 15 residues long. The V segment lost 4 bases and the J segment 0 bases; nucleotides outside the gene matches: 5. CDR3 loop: CASSPSGISTDTQYF. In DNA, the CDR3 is TGCGCCAGCAGCCCCAGCGGGATTAGCACAGATACGCAGTATTTT.

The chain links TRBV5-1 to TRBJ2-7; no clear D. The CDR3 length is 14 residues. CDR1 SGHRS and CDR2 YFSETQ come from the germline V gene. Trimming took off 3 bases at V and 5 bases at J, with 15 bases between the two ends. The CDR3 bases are TGCGCCAGCAGCTCCGAGACCATGAGGAACGAGCAGTACTTC. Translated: CASSSETMRNEQYF.

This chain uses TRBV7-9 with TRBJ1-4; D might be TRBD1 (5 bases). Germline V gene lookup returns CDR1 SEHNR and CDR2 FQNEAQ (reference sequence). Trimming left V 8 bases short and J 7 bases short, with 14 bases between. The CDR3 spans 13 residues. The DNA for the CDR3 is TGTGCCAGCCCCCAACCTGGGGGTGAAAAACTGTTTTTT. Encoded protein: CASPQPGGEKLFF.

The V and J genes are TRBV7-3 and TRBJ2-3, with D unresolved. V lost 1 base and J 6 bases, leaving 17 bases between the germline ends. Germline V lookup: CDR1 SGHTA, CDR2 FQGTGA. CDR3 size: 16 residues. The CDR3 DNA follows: TGTGCCAGCAGCTTAAGCCCGGCATTCCCCCTTGATACGCAGTATTTT. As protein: CASSLSPAFPLDTQYF.

DNA of the CDR3: TGTGCCAGCAGCCAAGAGGGACTAGCGGGAGTGGGTGGGGAGACCCAGTACTTC. Protein: CASSQEGLAGVGGETQYF. V is TRBV4-2 and J is TRBJ2-5; 14 bases align to TRBD2. The germline CDR1 and CDR2 sequences are LGHNA and YNFKEQ. With 0 bases clipped from V and 5 bases from J, the junction kept 8 bases outside the gene matches. The CDR3 has 18 amino acids.

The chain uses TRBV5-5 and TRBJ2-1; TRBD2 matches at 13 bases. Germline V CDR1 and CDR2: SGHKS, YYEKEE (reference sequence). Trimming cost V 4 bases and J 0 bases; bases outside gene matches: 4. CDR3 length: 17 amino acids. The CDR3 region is CASSRTSGSGSYNEQFF. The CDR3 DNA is TGTGCCAGCAGCAGGACTAGCGGGAGCGGCTCCTACAATGAGCAGTTCTTC.

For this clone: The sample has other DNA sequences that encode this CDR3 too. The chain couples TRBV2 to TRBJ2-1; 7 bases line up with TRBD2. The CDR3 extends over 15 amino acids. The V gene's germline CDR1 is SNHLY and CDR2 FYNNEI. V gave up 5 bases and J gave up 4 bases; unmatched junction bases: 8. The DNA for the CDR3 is TGTGCCAGCAGTCCTCGACTAGCTGGGTACAATGAGCAGTTCTTC. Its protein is CASSPRLAGYNEQFF.

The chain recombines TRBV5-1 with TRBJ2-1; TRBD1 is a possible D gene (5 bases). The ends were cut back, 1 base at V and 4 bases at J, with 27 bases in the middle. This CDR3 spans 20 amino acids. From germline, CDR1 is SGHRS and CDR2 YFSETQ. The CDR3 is CASSLKFGHQLDQWYNEQFF. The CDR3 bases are TGCGCCAGCAGCTTGAAGTTTGGACACCAGCTCGATCAGTGGTACAATGAGCAGTTCTTC. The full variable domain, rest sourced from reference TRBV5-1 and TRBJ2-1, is KAGVTQTPRYLIKTRGQQVTLSCSPISGHRSVSWYQQTPGQGLQFLFEYFSETQRNKGNFPGRFSGRQFSNSRSEMNVSTLELGDSALYLCASSLKFGHQLDQWYNEQFFGPGTRLTVL.

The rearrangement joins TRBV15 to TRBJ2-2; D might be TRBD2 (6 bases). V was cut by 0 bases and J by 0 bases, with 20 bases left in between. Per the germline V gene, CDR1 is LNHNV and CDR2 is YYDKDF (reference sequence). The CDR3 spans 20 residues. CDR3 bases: TGTGCCACCAGCAGAGAATTCGGAATCTTGGGGGGAGCGAACACCGGGGAGCTGTTTTTT. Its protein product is CATSREFGILGGANTGELFF.

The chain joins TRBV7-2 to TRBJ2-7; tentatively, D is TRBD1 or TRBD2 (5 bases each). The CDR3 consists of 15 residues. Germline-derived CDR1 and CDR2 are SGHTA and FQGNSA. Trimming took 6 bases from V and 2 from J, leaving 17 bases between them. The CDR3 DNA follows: TGTGCCAGCAGTCCAGCCTTGGGGGAGCCCTACGAGCAGTACTTC. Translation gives CASSPALGEPYEQYF.

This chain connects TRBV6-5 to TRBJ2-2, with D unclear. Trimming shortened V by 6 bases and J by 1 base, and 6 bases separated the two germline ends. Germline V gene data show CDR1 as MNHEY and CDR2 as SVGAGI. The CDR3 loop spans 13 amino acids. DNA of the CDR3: TGTGCCAGCAGAGACCTGAACACCGGGGAGCTGTTTTTT. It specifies CASRDLNTGELFF.